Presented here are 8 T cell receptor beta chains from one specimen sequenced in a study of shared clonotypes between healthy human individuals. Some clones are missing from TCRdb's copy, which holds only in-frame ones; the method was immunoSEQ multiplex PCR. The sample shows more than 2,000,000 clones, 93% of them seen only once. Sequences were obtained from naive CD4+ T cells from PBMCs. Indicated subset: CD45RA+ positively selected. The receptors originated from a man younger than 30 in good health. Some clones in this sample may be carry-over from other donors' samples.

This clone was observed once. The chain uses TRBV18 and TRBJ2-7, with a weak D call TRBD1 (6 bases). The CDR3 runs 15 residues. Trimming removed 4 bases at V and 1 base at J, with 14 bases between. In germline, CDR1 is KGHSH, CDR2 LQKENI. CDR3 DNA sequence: TGTGCCAGCTCACTCGGACAGAAGCTTTCCTACGAGCAGTACTTC. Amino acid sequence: CASSLGQKLSYEQYF.

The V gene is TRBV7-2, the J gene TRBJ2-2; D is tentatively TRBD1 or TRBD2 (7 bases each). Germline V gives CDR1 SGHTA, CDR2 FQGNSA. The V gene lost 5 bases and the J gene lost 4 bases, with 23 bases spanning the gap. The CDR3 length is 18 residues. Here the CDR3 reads CASSPYRGGRAVTGELFF. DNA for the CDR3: TGTGCCAGCAGCCCCTACAGGGGTGGGAGGGCCGTCACCGGGGAGCTGTTTTTT.

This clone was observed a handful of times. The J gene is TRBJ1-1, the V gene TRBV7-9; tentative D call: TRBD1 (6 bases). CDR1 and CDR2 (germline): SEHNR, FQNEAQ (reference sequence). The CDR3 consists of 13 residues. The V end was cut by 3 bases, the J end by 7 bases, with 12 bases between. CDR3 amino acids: CASSLIQGVEAFF. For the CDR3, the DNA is TGTGCCAGCAGCTTGATACAGGGAGTTGAAGCTTTCTTT. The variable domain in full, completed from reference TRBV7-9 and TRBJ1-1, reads DTGVSQNPRHKITKRGQNVTFRCDPISEHNRLYWYRQTLGQGPEFLTYFQNEAQLEKSRLLSDRFSAERPKGSFSTLEIQRTEQGDSAMYLCASSLIQGVEAFFGQGTRLTVV.

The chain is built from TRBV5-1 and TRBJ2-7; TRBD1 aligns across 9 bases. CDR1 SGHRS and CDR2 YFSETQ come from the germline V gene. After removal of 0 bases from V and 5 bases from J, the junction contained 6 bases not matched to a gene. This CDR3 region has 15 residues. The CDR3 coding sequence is TGCGCCAGCAGCTTGGAGGGACAGGGTGGCCACGAGCAGTACTTC. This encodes CASSLEGQGGHEQYF.

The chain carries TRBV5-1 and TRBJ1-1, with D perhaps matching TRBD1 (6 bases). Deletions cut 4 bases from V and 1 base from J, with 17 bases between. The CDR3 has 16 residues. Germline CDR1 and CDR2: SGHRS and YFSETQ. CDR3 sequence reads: CASSLGAQQGNTEAFF. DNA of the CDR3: TGCGCCAGCAGCCTGGGGGCTCAACAGGGGAACACTGAAGCTTTCTTT.

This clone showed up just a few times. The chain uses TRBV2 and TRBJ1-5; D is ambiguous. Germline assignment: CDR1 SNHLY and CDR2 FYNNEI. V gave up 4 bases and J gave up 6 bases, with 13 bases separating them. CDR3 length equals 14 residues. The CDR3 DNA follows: TGTGCCAGCAGTGTTAGAGGGAACGGTCAGCCCCAGCATTTT. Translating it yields CASSVRGNGQPQHF.

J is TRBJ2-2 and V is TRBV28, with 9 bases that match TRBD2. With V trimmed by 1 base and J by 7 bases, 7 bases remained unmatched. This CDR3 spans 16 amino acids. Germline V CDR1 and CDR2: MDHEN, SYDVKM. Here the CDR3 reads CASSLYRLAGRGELFF. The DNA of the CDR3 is TGTGCCAGCAGTTTATATCGGCTAGCGGGACGCGGGGAGCTGTTTTTT.

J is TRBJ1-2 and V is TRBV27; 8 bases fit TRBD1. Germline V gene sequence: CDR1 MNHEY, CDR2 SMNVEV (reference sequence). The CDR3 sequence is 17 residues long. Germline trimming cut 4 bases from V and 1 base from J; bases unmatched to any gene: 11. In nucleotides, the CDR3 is TGTGCCAGCAGTTCATCACCGGGACAGGAGGGTAACTATGGCTACACCTTC. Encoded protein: CASSSSPGQEGNYGYTF.